Listed here are 2 T cell receptor beta chains from one sample, sequenced in a study of blood T cell repertoires in COVID-19 (TCRdb year 2020). Library preparation used the immunoSEQ multiplex PCR assay. TCRdb limited this immuneACCESS table to in-frame rearrangements with V and J called. A share of clones is missing; checked studies link under half to unresolved V genes, and the rest is unexplained. The sample has 34,000 or so clones on record, approximately 90% of them singletons. The ten largest make up less than 50% of the sample. The specimen sequenced was peripheral blood. The receptors were sampled from a man aged 55 to 70 with active or convalescent COVID-19.

In DNA form, the CDR3 reads TGTGCCAGCAGCCTTAGCCTCTCCGGGGAGCTGTTTTTT. Amino acid sequence: CASSLSLSGELFF. The V gene is TRBV11-2, the J gene TRBJ2-2, with no clear D. This CDR3 comprises 13 residues. The germline V gene has CDR1 SGHAT and CDR2 FQNNGV. With 5 bases removed from V and 6 bases from J, the gap between germline ends came to 10 bases.

The V gene is TRBV28, the J gene TRBJ1-2, with 10 bases matching TRBD1. V dropped 8 bases and J dropped 0; count of bases not matched to a gene: 6. In germline, CDR1 is MDHEN, CDR2 SYDVKM. The CDR3 length is 15 residues. CDR3 sequence reads: CASGGTGDPNYGYTF. CDR3 in DNA: TGTGCCAGCGGTGGGACAGGGGATCCTAACTATGGCTACACCTTC.